The 22 T cell receptor beta chains given below trace back to one sample, sequenced in a study of T cells in Graves' hyperthyroidism and ophthalmopathy. RNA transcripts provided the source from which TCR beta CDR3 regions were amplified. When the TCR CDR3 underwent first-round RT-PCR, the HTBI primer set was used. TCRdb reanalysed the multiplex PCR reads using MiXCR and keeps one entry per CDR3 protein. The repertoire holds some 550,000 distinct CDR3 sequences, with 16% as singletons. Sample: blood. The origin of the receptors is a woman aged 40 to 49 with Graves' ophthalmopathy.

In its sample, this clonotype was seen many times. The V gene is TRBV3-1, the J gene TRBJ1-5; 8 bases are shared with TRBD1. Trimming cost V 4 bases and J 2 bases; bases outside gene matches: 7. This CDR3 region has 16 residues. From germline, CDR1 is LGHDT and CDR2 YNNKEL (reference sequence). CDR3 DNA: TGTGCCAGCAGCCGTTCGGAGACAGGGGGCAATCAGCCCCAGCATTTT. This sequence encodes CASSRSETGGNQPQHF.

In this sample, this clonotype turned up many times. This sequence joins TRBV3-1 and TRBJ1-4; possible D gene TRBD1, 5 bases. The CDR3 is 15 amino acids. V gave up 2 bases and J gave up 8 bases, with 15 bases separating them. The V gene's germline CDR1 is LGHDT and CDR2 YNNKEL (reference sequence). The DNA for the CDR3 is TGTGCCAGCAGCCAACAGGGTGCAGGCTTGGAAAAACTGTTTTTT. Translation: CASSQQGAGLEKLFF.

This clonotype was seen repeatedly, ten times or more. V gene TRBV7-9 combines with J gene TRBJ2-5, with a weak D call TRBD1 (5 bases). In germline, CDR1 is SEHNR, CDR2 FQNEAQ (reference sequence). The ends were cut back, 2 bases at V and 9 bases at J, with 19 bases in the middle. CDR3 length: 15 residues. CDR3 loop: CASSLYETVQEAQYF. Here the CDR3 DNA reads TGTGCCAGCAGCTTATACGAGACAGTACAAGAAGCCCAGTACTTC.

This clonotype was observed at least ten times. This chain links TRBV2 with TRBJ2-1, with 7 bases identical to TRBD1. CDR1 and CDR2 from the germline V gene are SNHLY and FYNNEI. V shed 5 bases, J shed 6 bases, and the junction held 13 bases outside the gene matches. CDR3 size: 16 residues. The CDR3 protein is CASSPQGTWGLNEQFF. DNA of the CDR3: TGTGCCAGCAGTCCACAGGGGACATGGGGCCTCAATGAGCAGTTCTTC.

The chain has TRBV20-1 and TRBJ2-1; a weak D match, TRBD2 (6 bases). The CDR3 runs to 17 residues. Germline assignment: CDR1 DFQATT and CDR2 SNEGSKA (reference sequence). The V and J ends lost 0 bases and 0 bases respectively, with 15 bases between them. CDR3 coding DNA: TGCAGTGCTAGAGATACGGGAGCCTTGAGCTCCTACAATGAGCAGTTCTTC. This translates into CSARDTGALSSYNEQFF.

This rearrangement joins TRBV27 to TRBJ2-1; D may match TRBD1 or TRBD2 (5 bases each). The germline CDR1 and CDR2 sequences are MNHEY and SMNVEV (reference sequence). This CDR3 is built from 16 residues. V shed 4 bases and J shed 8 bases, with 21 bases lying between them. The CDR3 spells CASSWGFNGPRHEQFF. CDR3 nucleotide sequence: TGTGCCAGCAGTTGGGGGTTTAACGGACCACGGCATGAGCAGTTCTTC.

The sample holds a few counts of this clonotype. The J gene is TRBJ1-3, the V gene TRBV18; no clear D gene. The CDR3 loop spans 17 amino acids. Trimming took 1 base from V and 1 from J, leaving 14 bases between them. Per germline, CDR1 KGHSH and CDR2 LQKENI. The CDR3 DNA reads as TGTGCCAGCTCACCACGGTCCGCTGACATTTCTGGAAACACCATATATTTT. It translates to CASSPRSADISGNTIYF.

In its sample, this clonotype was seen a few times. The chain uses TRBV7-2 and TRBJ1-5; 7 bases map to TRBD1. The ends lost 5 bases at V and 0 bases at J; junction bases unmatched: 7. The germline gives CDR1 SGHTA, CDR2 FQGNSA. The CDR3 spans 16 residues. The DNA of the CDR3 is TGTGCCAGCAGCGTACAGGGGTTTGATAGCAATCAGCCCCAGCATTTT. It yields the protein CASSVQGFDSNQPQHF.

This clonotype was detected many times. The chain couples TRBV11-2 to TRBJ2-1; D not resolved. The CDR3 has 16 residues. Germline lookup yields CDR1 SGHAT and CDR2 FQNNGV. V dropped 2 bases and J dropped 4 bases, with 15 bases sitting between them. The CDR3 spells CASSLYGYAAYNEQFF. The CDR3 bases are TGTGCCAGCAGCTTATACGGATATGCGGCGTACAATGAGCAGTTCTTC.

A note on this clonotype: A read error may be the cause here, since a much bigger clone is one base away. The rearrangement uses TRBV4-2 and TRBJ2-1, with D perhaps matching TRBD2 (6 bases). The CDR3 spans 15 residues. Germline V gene lookup returns CDR1 LGHNA and CDR2 YNFKEQ. With 0 bases removed from V and 10 bases from J, the gap between germline ends came to 16 bases. The CDR3 protein is CASSQDGSGVGEQFF. As DNA, the CDR3 is TGTGCCAGCAGCCAAGATGGCTCGGGAGTGGGCGAGCAGTTCTTC.

This clonotype was observed at least ten times. This chain links TRBV3-1 with TRBJ2-5, with TRBD2 matching over 7 bases. Per germline, CDR1 LGHDT and CDR2 YNNKEL (reference sequence). With V trimmed by 6 bases and J by 4 bases, 11 bases remained unmatched. This CDR3 has 15 amino acids. CDR3 residues: CASRGLAGWRETQYF. The CDR3 DNA reads TGTGCCAGCAGGGGTTTAGCGGGTTGGCGAGAGACCCAGTACTTC.

V and J are TRBV12-3 or TRBV12-4 and TRBJ2-1; 7 positions match TRBD1. The CDR3 is 14 residues long. Trimming took 5 bases from V and 5 from J; bases not matched to a gene: 6. CDR3 sequence (DNA): TGTGCCAGCAGTCTCGGGACAGCACACAATGAGCAGTTCTTC. It is translated as CASSLGTAHNEQFF.

The V call is TRBV5-5, the J call TRBJ2-4; no firm D call. Germline V lookup: CDR1 SGHKS, CDR2 YYEKEE (reference sequence). CDR3 length: 13 residues. Trimming left V 4 bases short and J 6 bases short, with 11 bases between. DNA for the CDR3: TGTGCCAGCAGCCCTTCCACGGGAAACATTCAGTACTTC. Encoded protein: CASSPSTGNIQYF.

This clonotype was observed a few times. The chain uses TRBV7-8 and TRBJ1-4; TRBD1 matches at 9 bases. Germline CDR1 and CDR2: SGHVS and FQNEAQ. This CDR3 comprises 15 residues. The V and J ends lost 3 bases and 4 bases, in that order; junction bases with no gene match: 3. The CDR3 bases are TGTGCCAGCAGCTTGGACAGGGGTTTTAATGAAAAACTGTTTTTT. Translating gives CASSLDRGFNEKLFF.

The rearrangement joins TRBV11-2 to TRBJ1-1; 10 bases agree with TRBD1. Trimming removed 6 bases from V and 7 bases from J; junction bases left unmatched: 8. The CDR3 length is 14 residues. CDR1 is SGHAT and CDR2 is FQNNGV in the germline V gene. The CDR3 region is CASRLRQGAGEAFF. The CDR3 bases are TGTGCCAGCAGACTTAGACAGGGGGCTGGTGAAGCTTTCTTT.

The V gene is TRBV4-1, the J gene TRBJ2-3, with D uncertain. Per the germline V gene, CDR1 is MGHRA and CDR2 is YSYEKL. The CDR3 totals 16 residues. The V end was cut by 1 base, the J end by 1 base, with 12 bases between. CDR3 in DNA: TGCGCCAGCAGCCAAGGGTACGGAGTCGGCACAGATACGCAGTATTTT. Translated: CASSQGYGVGTDTQYF.

This clonotype has only a few counts. V and J are TRBV2 and TRBJ1-3, with D possibly matching TRBD1 (6 bases). The CDR3 runs to 17 residues. Looked up from germline, CDR1 is SNHLY and CDR2 is FYNNEI. Trimming shortened V by 6 bases and J by 0 bases, and 18 bases separated the two germline ends. CDR3 sequence reads: CASSYPMTGPSGNTIYF. CDR3 DNA sequence: TGTGCCAGCAGCTACCCAATGACAGGTCCCTCTGGAAACACCATATATTTT.

In this sample, this clonotype turned up many times. J is TRBJ2-5 and V is TRBV3-1, with D tentatively TRBD2 (5 bases). V was clipped by 4 bases and J by 5 bases, with 11 bases between them. CDR1 LGHDT and CDR2 YNNKEL come from the germline V gene (reference sequence). CDR3 length: 13 residues. The CDR3 DNA reads as TGTGCCAGCAGCCCTACTAGTTGGGAGACCCAGTACTTC. Encoded protein: CASSPTSWETQYF.

This clonotype was observed many times. Compared with germline, one end of the junction differs, possibly owing to a read error. CDR3: CAWERGANAGELFF. CDR3 coding DNA: TGTGCCTGGGAGCGGGGGGCGAACGCCGGGGAGCTGTTTTTT. The chain combines TRBV30 with TRBJ2-2; TRBD2 agrees at 9 bases. Germline values: CDR1 GTSNPN, CDR2 SVGIG (reference sequence). The CDR3 length is 14 residues.

This clonotype has at least ten counts. The chain employs TRBV27 and TRBJ2-7; D may be TRBD1 (5 bases). The CDR3 has 15 amino acids. V dropped 11 bases and J dropped 4 bases, with 24 bases sitting between them. Per the germline V gene, CDR1 is MNHEY and CDR2 is SMNVEV (reference sequence). CDR3 region: CAVHGGQGRIYEQYF. The DNA for the CDR3 is TGTGCCGTTCACGGTGGGCAGGGCCGTATTTACGAGCAGTACTTC.

V is TRBV10-2 and J is TRBJ1-6; D gene ambiguous. CDR3 length: 18 residues. Deletions cut 6 bases from V and 0 bases from J, with 18 bases between. Germline values: CDR1 WSHSY, CDR2 SAAADI. CDR3 sequence reads: CASSPLASRSSYNSPLHF. The CDR3 nucleotides read TGCGCCAGCAGCCCCCTTGCGTCGAGAAGCTCCTATAATTCACCCCTCCACTTT.

CDR3 sequence: CASRGTSIYNEQFF. CDR3 in DNA: TGTGCCAGCAGGGGGACTTCGATATACAATGAGCAGTTCTTC. The gene calls are TRBV27 and TRBJ2-1, with D tentatively TRBD2 (6 bases). Germline V gives CDR1 MNHEY, CDR2 SMNVEV (reference sequence). The V gene lost 6 bases and the J gene lost 4 bases, with 13 bases spanning the gap. The CDR3 has 14 amino acids.